Following are 7 T cell receptor beta chains from one sample sequenced in a study of shared clonotypes between healthy human individuals. The data were produced by immunoSEQ multiplex PCR, yet TCRdb's version contains in-frame clones alone and is incomplete. The sample records about 2,200,000 clones, under 95% being singletons. CD45RO negativity and positive selection for CCR7 defined naive CD8 cells, a population that excluded terminally differentiated effector memory CD45RA+ cells. The sequencing input was naive CD8+ T cells from PBMCs. The receptors here all came from a man between 18 and 35 years old in good health. Some clones in this sample may be carry-over from other donors' samples.

This chain joins TRBV28 and TRBJ2-1; D is unresolved. V lost 2 bases to trimming and J lost 9 bases, with 8 bases between them. The CDR3 extends over 12 amino acids. Germline V CDR1 and CDR2: MDHEN, SYDVKM. The CDR3 is CASSLRDSEQFF. Here the CDR3 DNA reads TGTGCCAGCAGTTTACGCGACTCTGAGCAGTTCTTC.

The rearrangement links TRBV7-9 to TRBJ1-2, with D tentatively TRBD1 (5 bases). With 11 bases removed from V and 8 bases from J, the gap between germline ends came to 27 bases. Germline V gene data show CDR1 as SEHNR and CDR2 as FQNEAQ (reference sequence). The CDR3 has 15 residues. The CDR3 DNA reads as TGTGCCGGACTAAAACCTGGGGGAGCGCGCCTCGGCTACACCTTC. Encoded protein: CAGLKPGGARLGYTF.

The V and J genes are TRBV6-4 and TRBJ1-1; the D gene is possibly TRBD1 (6 bases). This CDR3 spans 18 amino acids. Germline-derived CDR1 and CDR2 are MRHNA and SNTAGT. Trimming pared 0 bases from V and 11 bases from J, leaving 28 bases between. The CDR3 DNA follows: TGTGCCAGCAGTGACTCTGGGGGGGGGCTTTGCCCCCTTAAGCCGGCTTTCTTT. Its protein product is CASSDSGGGLCPLKPAFF.

This clone was seen only once. CDR3 DNA sequence: TGTGCCAGCAGCGTAACCCAGGGCCCGAACACTGAAGCTTTCTTT. This gives the protein CASSVTQGPNTEAFF. The chain joins TRBV9 to TRBJ1-1, with a weak D call TRBD1 (5 bases). The CDR3 contains 15 residues. Per the germline V gene, CDR1 is SGDLS and CDR2 is YYNGEE. Trimming removed 1 base at V and 1 base at J, with 11 bases between.

This chain uses TRBV21-1 with TRBJ1-2; the table's D call TRBD1 went unverified against the DNA. TRBV21-1 is classified as a pseudogene. The CDR3 sequence is 15 residues long. The CDR3 region is CASSIPPGQGNGYTF. The DNA for the CDR3 is TGTGCCAGCAGCATACCCCCGGGACAGGGCAATGGCTACACCTTC.

This clone was found once. J is TRBJ2-1 and V is TRBV19; a weak D match, TRBD2 (6 bases). CDR1 and CDR2 from the germline V gene are LNHDA and SQIVND (reference sequence). CDR3 length: 16 amino acids. Trimming removed 3 bases at V and 4 bases at J, with 16 bases between. The CDR3 region is CASSIGGSGGYNEQFF. The CDR3 DNA reads as TGTGCCAGTAGTATTGGAGGGAGCGGAGGGTACAATGAGCAGTTCTTC.

This rearrangement joins TRBV10-1 to TRBJ2-7; 14 bases agree with TRBD2. Germline V gene sequence: CDR1 WNHNN, CDR2 SYGVQD (reference sequence). This CDR3 contains 17 residues. V lost 6 bases and J lost 4; bases outside the gene matches: 11. The CDR3 DNA reads TGCGCCAGCAGCCTTCCGGGACTAGCGGGAGACTGGTACGAGCAGTACTTC. This sequence encodes CASSLPGLAGDWYEQYF.